These 9 T cell receptor beta chains came from one sample sequenced in a study of vaccination and CD4 T cells after COVID-19. Documented treatment: approximately 10-day PBMC culture with coronavirus spike peptide pools or control peptides (ViraFEST assay). Scientists ran DNA taken from cultured CD4+ T cells through the Oncomine TCR Beta short-read assay for sequencing. TCRdb passed the PCR reads through MiXCR, listing each CDR3 protein once. The data contain some 10,000 distinct CDR3 sequences, approximately 49% of them singletons. These receptors have no known antigen. The sequenced sample consisted of CD4+ T cells from blood, cultured in vitro. These receptors came from a human donor who had recovered from COVID-19.

The chain joins TRBV7-9 to TRBJ1-2; TRBD1 might be the D (6 bases). Trimming pared 7 bases from V and 5 bases from J, leaving 23 bases between. Germline V gene sequence: CDR1 SEHNR, CDR2 FQNEAQ (reference sequence). The CDR3 spans 16 residues. CDR3 in DNA: TGTGCCAGCAACGGAGGGTTGGTGGGGGGCTCGTATGGCTACACCTTC. It translates to CASNGGLVGGSYGYTF. Complete variable domain (other parts from reference TRBV7-9 and TRBJ1-2): DTGVSQNPRHKITKRGQNVTFRCDPISEHNRLYWYRQTLGQGPEFLTYFQNEAQLEKSRLLSDRFSAERPKGSFSTLEIQRTEQGDSAMYLCASNGGLVGGSYGYTFGSGTRLTVV.

The J gene is TRBJ1-2, the V gene TRBV6-4; 7 positions agree with TRBD1. Unmatched junction bases numbered 10, after V lost 0 bases and J lost 3 bases. The length of the CDR3 is 17 residues. Germline CDR1 is MRHNA and CDR2 is SNTAGT. This CDR3 is CASSDSNRGLRHYGYTF. CDR3 bases: TGTGCCAGCAGTGACTCGAACAGGGGCCTCCGTCACTATGGCTACACCTTC.

There are a few counts of this clonotype. The gene calls are TRBV11-3 and TRBJ1-2; maybe TRBD1 (5 bases). Trimming took 5 bases from V and 2 from J, leaving 9 bases between them. This CDR3 is built from 13 residues. From germline, CDR1 is SGHNT and CDR2 YENEEA. The DNA for the CDR3 is TGTGCCAGCAGCCTGGGGGGGAACTATGGCTACACCTTC. Protein sequence: CASSLGGNYGYTF.

This clonotype was found a few times. The rearrangement joins TRBV30 to TRBJ1-5; D unclear. CDR3 length: 15 residues. The germline CDR1 and CDR2 sequences are GTSNPN and SVGIG (reference sequence). Trimming removed 1 base at V and 0 bases at J, with 10 bases between. The DNA of the CDR3 is TGTGCCTGGAGTGAGGGTCCAAATAGCAATCAGCCCCAGCATTTT. Its translation is CAWSEGPNSNQPQHF.

This rearrangement joins TRBV19 to TRBJ2-7; 7 bases are shared with TRBD1. The germline V gene has CDR1 LNHDA and CDR2 SQIVND (reference sequence). Losses at the gene ends were 4 bases for V and 5 bases for J; bases not matched to a gene: 8. The CDR3 has 14 residues. CDR3 nucleotides: TGTGCCAGTAGTAGGTGGGGGACAGTCAACGAGCAGTACTTC. Protein: CASSRWGTVNEQYF.

This chain uses TRBV12-5 with TRBJ1-1; 7 bases map to TRBD1. The ends lost 1 base at V and 1 base at J; junction bases unmatched: 0. This CDR3 region has 14 residues. CDR1 is LGHNT and CDR2 is FRNRAP in the germline V gene. The CDR3 loop is CASGLGTGNTEAFF. The CDR3 DNA follows: TGTGCTAGTGGTTTGGGGACAGGGAACACTGAAGCTTTCTTT.

This clonotype turned up a few times. The V gene is TRBV20-1, the J gene TRBJ2-7, with D possibly TRBD2 on 6 matching bases. Germline loops: CDR1 DFQATT, CDR2 SNEGSKA (reference sequence). The CDR3 totals 15 residues. V gave up 5 bases and J gave up 2 bases, with 19 bases separating them. The CDR3 nucleotides are TGCAGTGCTGGCGTTTCGGGAGTAGTAACCTACGAGCAGTACTTC. Translated, it gives CSAGVSGVVTYEQYF.

This clonotype has more than one count but fewer than ten. The J gene is TRBJ1-1, the V gene TRBV7-8, with D perhaps matching TRBD1 (5 bases). V was shortened by 2 bases and J by 0 bases, with 16 bases between the two germline ends. Germline assignment: CDR1 SGHVS and CDR2 FQNEAQ. This CDR3 is 17 amino acids long. In DNA, the CDR3 is TGTGCCAGCAGCTTACGAGCCGGACAAGTCATGAACACTGAAGCTTTCTTT. Residues: CASSLRAGQVMNTEAFF.

V and J are TRBV7-9 and TRBJ2-5; 7 bases are a match to TRBD1. The germline V gene encodes CDR1 SEHNR and CDR2 FQNEAQ (reference sequence). CDR3 size: 14 residues. Losses at the gene ends were 1 base for V and 4 bases for J; bases not matched to a gene: 3. As DNA, the CDR3 is TGTGCCAGCAGCTTAGTGGCAGGGGGAGAGACCCAGTACTTC. Translation: CASSLVAGGETQYF. The complete variable domain, with remaining parts taken from reference TRBV7-9 and TRBJ2-5, reads DTGVSQNPRHKITKRGQNVTFRCDPISEHNRLYWYRQTLGQGPEFLTYFQNEAQLEKSRLLSDRFSAERPKGSFSTLEIQRTEQGDSAMYLCASSLVAGGETQYFGPGTRLLVL.